The 32 T cell receptor beta chains below all came from one sample that was sequenced in a study of cytomegalovirus exposure and HLA in healthy donors (dated by TCRdb to about 2017). Library preparation employed the immunoSEQ multiplex PCR assay. For the multiplex PCR, a mixture combining 60 forward primers for TCR Vbeta segments and 13 reverse primers for TCR Jbeta segments was used. As stored in TCRdb, this immuneACCESS dataset retains in-frame rearrangements with V and J assigned. A fraction of the clones does not appear; measured against another copy, unresolved V genes explain less than half of the discrepancy, and the remainder lacks a known reason. The sample contains 210,000 or so clones, about three quarters of them found a single time. The ten largest clonotypes hold around 2.8% of the sample. Input material: PBMCs. The source is a woman aged 60-70 years in good health and CMV-seropositive.

This chain links TRBV4-3 with TRBJ2-3, with D uncertain. CDR3 length: 13 amino acids. Between the trimmed V and J ends, which lost 4 bases and 4 bases, there was a span of 9 bases. Germline assignment: CDR1 LGHNA and CDR2 YSLEER. Written as DNA, the CDR3 is TGCGCCAGCAGCCGCGGCTGGTCAGATACGCAGTATTTT. As protein: CASSRGWSDTQYF.

This clone turned up a few times. V usage is TRBV5-4 and J usage is TRBJ2-1, with 10 positions matching TRBD2. The germline V gene encodes CDR1 SGHNT and CDR2 YYREEE (reference sequence). Trimming removed 0 bases from V and 2 bases from J; junction bases left unmatched: 5. The CDR3 is 17 amino acids. DNA of the CDR3: TGTGCCAGCAGCTTGGCATTAACTAGCGGGACCTACAATGAGCAGTTCTTC. This encodes CASSLALTSGTYNEQFF.

The genes are TRBV5-1 and TRBJ2-5; D is unclear. V dropped 0 bases and J dropped 5 bases, with 8 bases sitting between them. Germline loops: CDR1 SGHRS, CDR2 YFSETQ. The CDR3 covers 13 residues. CDR3 amino acids: CASSLAVSETQYF. The CDR3 region has the DNA TGCGCCAGCAGCTTGGCCGTATCGGAGACCCAGTACTTC. Using reference TRBV5-1 and TRBJ2-5 for the parts outside the CDR3, the full variable domain is KAGVTQTPRYLIKTRGQQVTLSCSPISGHRSVSWYQQTPGQGLQFLFEYFSETQRNKGNFPGRFSGRQFSNSRSEMNVSTLELGDSALYLCASSLAVSETQYFGPGTRLLVL.

The sample holds a few counts of this clone. For the CDR3, the DNA is TGTGCCAGCAGCTTTCAGGGAAGCACTGAAGCTTTCTTT. It yields the protein CASSFQGSTEAFF. The rearrangement links TRBV7-2 to TRBJ1-1; perhaps TRBD1 as D (5 bases). This CDR3 spans 13 amino acids. The V end lost 3 bases, the J end lost 4 bases, and 9 bases lay between the germline ends. Looked up from germline, CDR1 is SGHTA and CDR2 is FQGNSA.

CDR3 loop: CASSETRGGTEAFF. The CDR3 region has the DNA TGTGCCAGCAGTGAAACACGCGGCGGCACTGAAGCTTTCTTT. The gene calls are TRBV2 and TRBJ1-1, with D uncertain. This CDR3 comprises 14 residues. Germline lookup yields CDR1 SNHLY and CDR2 FYNNEI. V was shortened by 2 bases and J by 4 bases, with 11 bases between the two germline ends.

The rearrangement joins TRBV5-6 to TRBJ2-6; no reliable D call. Germline CDR1 SGHDT, CDR2 YYEEEE. This CDR3 is built from 15 residues. The V and J ends lost 2 bases and 0 bases respectively, with 6 bases between them. The CDR3 sequence is CASSLTYSGANVLTF. The CDR3 DNA reads TGTGCCAGCAGCTTAACCTACTCTGGGGCCAACGTCCTGACTTTC.

CDR3 sequence (DNA): TGTGCCAGCAGCAAAAGACAGGGGGCAGCTGAAGCTTTCTTT. Its protein product is CASSKRQGAAEAFF. J is TRBJ1-1 and V is TRBV6-6, with 10 bases that match TRBD1. V was pared by 6 bases and J by 6 bases, with 7 bases of the junction left unmatched. The CDR3 consists of 14 residues. The V gene's germline CDR1 is MNHNY and CDR2 SVGAGI (reference sequence).

The chain has TRBV5-1 and TRBJ2-5; D is perhaps TRBD2 (6 bases). The CDR3 is 14 amino acids. CDR1 and CDR2 from the germline V gene are SGHRS and YFSETQ. Between the trimmed V and J ends, which lost 6 bases and 3 bases, there was a span of 15 bases. The DNA for the CDR3 is TGCGCCAGCATGGGGGGAGCAACTAAAGAGACCCAGTACTTC. Translated, it gives CASMGGATKETQYF.

This chain joins TRBV11-3 and TRBJ2-1; the D is unclear. The V end lost 0 bases, the J end lost 0 bases, and 15 bases lay between the germline ends. There are 18 residues in the CDR3. CDR1 is SGHNT, CDR2 YENEEA, per germline. The CDR3 sequence: CASSLDHGSTSSYNEQFF. The CDR3 nucleotides read TGTGCCAGCAGCTTAGATCACGGTAGCACGAGCTCCTACAATGAGCAGTTCTTC.

Note on this clone: This CDR3 is also generated by other DNA sequences in the sample. This chain joins TRBV5-1 and TRBJ2-3; 8 bases match TRBD2. Germline values: CDR1 SGHRS, CDR2 YFSETQ. The CDR3 runs 17 residues. After removal of 4 bases from V and 1 base from J, the junction contained 11 bases not matched to a gene. The CDR3 nucleotides read TGCGCCAGCAGCAAAGGACTAGCAGGGTTGGGCACAGATACGCAGTATTTT. Its protein is CASSKGLAGLGTDTQYF.

The CDR3 DNA reads TGTGCCAGCAGTTATACAAGAAATAATTCACCCCTCCACTTT. This encodes CASSYTRNNSPLHF. The chain couples TRBV6-5 to TRBJ1-6; D is ambiguous. Trimming cost V 3 bases and J 5 bases, with 8 bases left between them. The CDR3 covers 14 residues. Per the germline V gene, CDR1 is MNHEY and CDR2 is SVGAGI.

V is TRBV5-1 and J is TRBJ1-3; TRBD1 agrees at 8 bases. V was pared by 4 bases and J by 0 bases, with 3 bases of the junction left unmatched. In germline, CDR1 is SGHRS, CDR2 YFSETQ. The CDR3 is 15 amino acids. The CDR3 reads CASSTTGDSGNTIYF. The DNA of the CDR3 is TGCGCCAGCAGCACGACAGGGGACTCTGGAAACACCATATATTTT. Drawing the rest from reference TRBV5-1 and TRBJ1-3, the complete variable domain is KAGVTQTPRYLIKTRGQQVTLSCSPISGHRSVSWYQQTPGQGLQFLFEYFSETQRNKGNFPGRFSGRQFSNSRSEMNVSTLELGDSALYLCASSTTGDSGNTIYFGEGSWLTVV.

This clone has just one count. V and J are TRBV18 and TRBJ1-2; possibly TRBD1 for D (6 bases). V dropped 6 bases and J dropped 2 bases, with 13 bases sitting between them. CDR1 and CDR2 from the germline V gene are KGHSH and LQKENI. CDR3 length equals 14 residues. The CDR3 reads CASSPRTVNYGYTF. DNA for the CDR3: TGTGCCAGCTCCCCGAGGACAGTGAACTATGGCTACACCTTC.

The chain is built from TRBV5-1 and TRBJ2-7; 7 nucleotides match TRBD1. The CDR3 covers 16 residues. Trimming took 4 bases from V and 6 from J; bases not matched to a gene: 16. Germline CDR1 and CDR2: SGHRS and YFSETQ. For the CDR3, the DNA is TGCGCCAGCAGCCACCGGGACAGCGCCCTACTAGGCGAGCAGTACTTC. Translated, it gives CASSHRDSALLGEQYF.

The gene calls are TRBV5-6 and TRBJ2-5, with 13 positions matching TRBD2. Per germline, CDR1 SGHDT and CDR2 YYEEEE. The V gene end was trimmed by 6 bases and the J gene end by 2 bases; junction bases not matched to a gene: 10. The CDR3 runs 17 residues. In DNA form, the CDR3 reads TGTGCCAGCATCCTGGTAGGGACTAGCGGGGCACAAGAGACCCAGTACTTC. Translated, it gives CASILVGTSGAQETQYF.

This chain links TRBV9 with TRBJ2-5, with 9 positions matching TRBD1. This CDR3 is built from 17 residues. V shed 4 bases and J 5 bases; nucleotides not matched to a gene: 15. The germline V gene has CDR1 SGDLS and CDR2 YYNGEE. The CDR3 region is CASSPPQGQGGSETQYF. In DNA, the CDR3 is TGTGCCAGCAGCCCCCCCCAGGGACAGGGAGGCTCGGAGACCCAGTACTTC.

The chain links TRBV6-1 to TRBJ2-3; D is perhaps TRBD2 (5 bases). V lost 4 bases and J 4 bases, leaving 6 bases between the germline ends. The germline V gene has CDR1 MNHNS and CDR2 SASEGT. This CDR3 region has 12 residues. The CDR3 loop is CASSVLADTQYF. In DNA form, the CDR3 reads TGTGCCAGCAGTGTACTAGCAGATACGCAGTATTTT.

J is TRBJ2-7 and V is TRBV7-2; D gene unclear. Trimming took off 2 bases at V and 6 bases at J, with 5 bases between the two ends. Germline CDR1 is SGHTA and CDR2 is FQGNSA. The CDR3 loop spans 11 amino acids. The CDR3 DNA follows: TGTGCCAGCAGCTTATATATCGAGCAGTACTTC. This gives the protein CASSLYIEQYF.

The V call is TRBV30, the J call TRBJ1-1; unclear D gene. The V end lost 3 bases, the J end lost 2 bases, and 10 bases lay between the germline ends. The CDR3 consists of 13 residues. Germline V lookup: CDR1 GTSNPN, CDR2 SVGIG (reference sequence). CDR3 sequence (DNA): TGTGCCTGGAGGGCACAGTTAAACACTGAAGCTTTCTTT. This codes for CAWRAQLNTEAFF. Full variable domain (missing parts from reference TRBV30 and TRBJ1-1): SQTIHQWPATLVQPVGSPLSLECTVEGTSNPNLYWYRQAAGRGLQLLFYSVGIGQISSEVPQNLSASRPQDRQFILSSKKLLLSDSGFYLCAWRAQLNTEAFFGQGTRLTVV.

The gene calls are TRBV5-6 and TRBJ1-1; possible D gene TRBD1, 5 bases. The ends were cut back, 0 bases at V and 4 bases at J, with 10 bases in the middle. CDR3 length: 14 amino acids. The germline V gene has CDR1 SGHDT and CDR2 YYEEEE. DNA of the CDR3: TGTGCCAGCAGCTTGGGAGGGAGGGGCACTGAAGCTTTCTTT. This gives the protein CASSLGGRGTEAFF.

The chain joins TRBV10-3 to TRBJ1-1; D may be TRBD1 (6 bases). The CDR3 runs 15 residues. Germline-derived CDR1 and CDR2 are ENHRY and SYGVKD. Between the trimmed V and J ends, which lost 1 base and 1 base, there was a span of 10 bases. The CDR3 nucleotides read TGTGCCATCAGTGAGTTAGGACAGCCGAACACTGAAGCTTTCTTT. Translated, it gives CAISELGQPNTEAFF.

The chain joins TRBV11-3 to TRBJ2-7; D might be TRBD1 (5 bases). The CDR3 is 14 residues long. Trimming cost V 2 bases and J 0 bases, with 8 bases left between them. The germline gives CDR1 SGHNT, CDR2 YENEEA. The CDR3 sequence is CASSLRGFSYEQYF. The CDR3 nucleotides are TGTGCCAGCAGCTTAAGGGGTTTCTCCTACGAGCAGTACTTC.

This clone was recorded once. This chain joins TRBV30 and TRBJ1-1; 7 bases match TRBD1. V lost 3 bases, J lost 7 bases, and 8 bases stayed unmatched. The CDR3 has 13 amino acids. Germline values: CDR1 GTSNPN, CDR2 SVGIG (reference sequence). The CDR3 here is CAWRVTGSNEAFF. The CDR3 DNA reads as TGTGCCTGGAGGGTGACAGGGTCCAATGAAGCTTTCTTT.

This chain connects TRBV29-1 to TRBJ1-2; D is unresolved. Trimming left V 4 bases short and J 3 bases short, with 6 bases between. The germline V gene encodes CDR1 SQVTM and CDR2 ANQGSEA. CDR3 length equals 11 residues. The CDR3 spells CSVGAHYGYTF. DNA for the CDR3: TGCAGCGTTGGGGCTCACTATGGCTACACCTTC. The complete variable domain, with remaining parts taken from reference TRBV29-1 and TRBJ1-2, reads SAVISQKPSRDICQRGTSLTIQCQVDSQVTMMFWYRQQPGQSLTLIATANQGSEATYESGFVIDKFPISRPNLTFSTLTVSNMSPEDSSIYLCSVGAHYGYTFGSGTRLTVV.

Notes on this clone: Other DNA sequences in this sample translate to the same CDR3. This sequence joins TRBV15 and TRBJ2-5; 13 bases agree with TRBD2. Trimming removed 2 bases from V and 4 bases from J; junction bases left unmatched: 4. Germline V gives CDR1 LNHNV, CDR2 YYDKDF (reference sequence). The CDR3 spans 16 residues. CDR3 sequence: CATSRTSGRAGETQYF. In DNA, the CDR3 is TGTGCCACCAGCAGAACTAGCGGGAGGGCCGGAGAGACCCAGTACTTC.

The V call is TRBV4-1, the J call TRBJ2-4, with D possibly TRBD1 on 6 matching bases. The CDR3 spans 14 residues. The germline V gene encodes CDR1 MGHRA and CDR2 YSYEKL. Trimming took 1 base from V and 2 from J, leaving 6 bases between them. CDR3: CASSQGDTKNIQYF. In DNA form, the CDR3 reads TGCGCCAGCAGCCAAGGGGACACCAAAAACATTCAGTACTTC.

The genes are TRBV4-3 and TRBJ2-1; possible D gene TRBD2, 6 bases. The ends were cut back, 1 base at V and 2 bases at J, with 9 bases in the middle. CDR3 size: 15 residues. The germline V gene encodes CDR1 LGHNA and CDR2 YSLEER. The CDR3 bases are TGCGCCAGCAGCCAAGGTACGGGGGCCTACAATGAGCAGTTCTTC. It yields the protein CASSQGTGAYNEQFF.

This clone has just a few counts. V is TRBV5-1 and J is TRBJ2-3; 7 bases map to TRBD1. The CDR3 is made up of 14 amino acids. The germline gives CDR1 SGHRS, CDR2 YFSETQ. The ends lost 4 bases at V and 0 bases at J; junction bases unmatched: 2. The CDR3 sequence: CASSPGQSTDTQYF. The CDR3 nucleotides are TGCGCCAGCAGCCCGGGACAGAGCACAGATACGCAGTATTTT.

Of note for this clone: The sample carries other DNA sequences with the same CDR3. The CDR3 reads CAWRRTGSTEAFF. The CDR3 DNA sequence: TGTGCCTGGAGACGAACAGGATCCACTGAAGCTTTCTTT. The V gene is TRBV30, the J gene TRBJ1-1, with D perhaps matching TRBD1 (5 bases). Deletions cut 3 bases from V and 4 bases from J, with 12 bases between. Germline CDR1 reads GTSNPN; CDR2 reads SVGIG (reference sequence). The CDR3 spans 13 residues.

This rearrangement joins TRBV7-6 to TRBJ2-3; D perhaps matches TRBD2 (6 bases). The V end was cut by 3 bases, the J end by 2 bases, with 21 bases between. Germline V CDR1 and CDR2: SGHVS, FNYEAQ. There are 18 residues in the CDR3. CDR3 in amino acids: CASSFIPWDSKYTDTQYF. The CDR3 region has the DNA TGTGCCAGCAGCTTCATCCCCTGGGACTCCAAGTACACAGATACGCAGTATTTT.

DNA of the CDR3: TGTGCCAGCAGCTTGTTCCAGGTGAACACTGAAGCTTTCTTT. Its translation is CASSLFQVNTEAFF. The chain joins TRBV5-5 to TRBJ1-1; D gene unclear. Trimming removed 1 base from V and 0 bases from J, with 7 bases in between. Germline V gives CDR1 SGHKS, CDR2 YYEKEE (reference sequence). CDR3 length: 14 residues.

The rearrangement uses TRBV5-1 and TRBJ2-7; 13 nucleotides line up with TRBD2. J gave up 7 bases and V 3 bases, and 7 bases lay outside the gene matches. CDR3 length: 15 amino acids. The germline V gene encodes CDR1 SGHRS and CDR2 YFSETQ. The CDR3: CASSYGLAGVSEQYF. The CDR3 nucleotides read TGCGCCAGCAGCTACGGACTAGCGGGAGTAAGTGAGCAGTACTTC.